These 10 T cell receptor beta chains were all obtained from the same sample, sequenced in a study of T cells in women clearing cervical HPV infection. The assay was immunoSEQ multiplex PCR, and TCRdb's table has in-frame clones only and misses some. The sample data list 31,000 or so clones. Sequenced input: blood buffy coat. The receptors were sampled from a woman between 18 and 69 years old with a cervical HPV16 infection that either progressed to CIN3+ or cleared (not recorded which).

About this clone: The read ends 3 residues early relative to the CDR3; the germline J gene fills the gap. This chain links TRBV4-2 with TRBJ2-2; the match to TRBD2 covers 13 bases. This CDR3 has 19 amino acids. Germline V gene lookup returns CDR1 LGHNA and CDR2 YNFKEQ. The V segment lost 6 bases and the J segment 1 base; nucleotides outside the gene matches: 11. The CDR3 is CASRQRTSGGPRNTGELFF. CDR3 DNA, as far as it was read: TGTGCCAGCAGACAACGGACTAGCGGGGGCCCTAGGAACACCGGGGAG.

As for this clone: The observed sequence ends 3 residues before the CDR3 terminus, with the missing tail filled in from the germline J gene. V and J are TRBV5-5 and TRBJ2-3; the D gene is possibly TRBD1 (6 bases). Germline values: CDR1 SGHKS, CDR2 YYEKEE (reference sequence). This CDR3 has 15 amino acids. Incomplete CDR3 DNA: TGTGCCAGCAGCTTGGCCAGAACAGGGCAAGAGACG. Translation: CASSLARTGQET. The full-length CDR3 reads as CASSLARTGQETQYF. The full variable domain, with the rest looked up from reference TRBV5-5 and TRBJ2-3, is DAGVTQSPTHLIKTRGQQVTLRCSPISGHKSVSWYQQVLGQGPQFIFQYYEKEERGRGNFPDRFSARQFPNYSSELNVNALLLGDSALYLCASSLARTGQETQYFGPGTRLTVL.

CDR3 region: CASSAGGLTSEAFF. The CDR3 DNA, read in part, is TGTGCCAGCAGTGCTGGGGGACTCACTAGTGAA. This sequence joins TRBV6-1 and TRBJ1-1; TRBD1 might be the D (5 bases). The CDR3 end falls 3 residues outside the read, so it is completed with the germline J gene. The CDR3 spans 14 residues. Germline CDR1 and CDR2: MNHNS and SASEGT. V gave up 4 bases and J gave up 7 bases, with 16 bases separating them.

CDR3 bases read: TGTGCCAGCAGCTTACTGGGGCCAGCCTACGAG. Translated: CASSLLGPAYE. The entire CDR3 protein reads CASSLLGPAYEQYF. The rearrangement joins TRBV11-2 to TRBJ2-7; maybe TRBD1 (5 bases). With the read ending 3 residues before the CDR3 end, the germline J gene is used to fill in that end. The CDR3 totals 14 residues. The V gene's germline CDR1 is SGHAT and CDR2 FQNNGV. Trimming removed 2 bases from V and 2 bases from J, with 10 bases in between.

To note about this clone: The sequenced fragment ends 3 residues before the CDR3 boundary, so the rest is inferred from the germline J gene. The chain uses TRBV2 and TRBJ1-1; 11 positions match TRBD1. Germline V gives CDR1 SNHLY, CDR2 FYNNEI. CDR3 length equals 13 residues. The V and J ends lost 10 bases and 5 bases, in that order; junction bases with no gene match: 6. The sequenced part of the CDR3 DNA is TGTGCCAAGGGACAGGGGGATCTTACTGAA. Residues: CAKGQGDLTE. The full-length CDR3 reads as CAKGQGDLTEAFF.

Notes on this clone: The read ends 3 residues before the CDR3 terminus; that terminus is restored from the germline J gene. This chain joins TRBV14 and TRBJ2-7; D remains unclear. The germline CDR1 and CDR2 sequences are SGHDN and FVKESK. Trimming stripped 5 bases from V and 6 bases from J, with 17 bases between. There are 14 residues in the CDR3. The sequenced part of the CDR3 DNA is TGTGCCAGCAGCACTACCTTATCGGTGGGCGAG. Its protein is CASSTTLSVGE. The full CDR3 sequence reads CASSTTLSVGEQYF.

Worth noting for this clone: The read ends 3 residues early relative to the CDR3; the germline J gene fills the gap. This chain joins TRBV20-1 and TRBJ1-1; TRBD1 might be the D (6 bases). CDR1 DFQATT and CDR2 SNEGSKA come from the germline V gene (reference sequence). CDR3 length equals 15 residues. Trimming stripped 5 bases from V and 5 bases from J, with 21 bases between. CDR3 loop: CSAPRPRRQETEAFF. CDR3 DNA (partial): TGCAGTGCTCCTCGCCCTCGGAGACAGGAAACTGAA.

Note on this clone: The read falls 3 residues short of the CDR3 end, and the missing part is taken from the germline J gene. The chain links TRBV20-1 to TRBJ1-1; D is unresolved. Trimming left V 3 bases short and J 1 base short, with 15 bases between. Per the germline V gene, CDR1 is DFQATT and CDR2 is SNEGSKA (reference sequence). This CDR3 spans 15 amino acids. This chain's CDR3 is CSARAHEGKNTEAFF. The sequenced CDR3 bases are TGCAGTGCTAGGGCCCACGAGGGTAAGAACACTGAA.

The CDR3 bases that were read are TGTGCCTGGGGTAAACTGAGCTCCTACGAG. Translated, it gives CAWGKLSSYE. The whole CDR3 protein reads CAWGKLSSYEQYF. The chain links TRBV30 to TRBJ2-7; the D is unclear. The read terminates 3 residues before the CDR3 end, so the remaining end is supplied by the germline J gene. The CDR3 contains 13 residues. The germline V gene encodes CDR1 GTSNPN and CDR2 SVGIG (reference sequence). The V gene lost 5 bases and the J gene lost 0 bases, with 11 bases spanning the gap.

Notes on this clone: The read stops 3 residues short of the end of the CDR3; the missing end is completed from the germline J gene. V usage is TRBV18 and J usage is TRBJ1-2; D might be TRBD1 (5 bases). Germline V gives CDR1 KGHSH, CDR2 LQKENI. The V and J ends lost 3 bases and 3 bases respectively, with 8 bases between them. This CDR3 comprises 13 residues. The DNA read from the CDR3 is TGTGCCAGCTCACCGCGCAGGGACTATGGC. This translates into CASSPRRDYG. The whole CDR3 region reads CASSPRRDYGYTF. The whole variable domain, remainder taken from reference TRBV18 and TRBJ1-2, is NAGVMQNPRHLVRRRGQEARLRCSPMKGHSHVYWYRQLPEEGLKFMVYLQKENIIDESGMPKERFSAEFPKEGPSILRIQQVVRGDSAAYFCASSPRRDYGYTFGSGTRLTVV.